The source of this TCR beta chain is a study of blood T cells in healthy people across ages. Whole-study findings and limits: Unknown donor CMV status possibly confounded expanded clonotype changes. Versus aged donors, long-lived donors had higher diversity and more naive CD4+ cells. Across samples, TCR beta diversity tracked strongly with naive T cell percentage.

Then a second PCR, running roughly 7 to 11 cycles, was carried out with a sample-barcoded 5' primer and a J-beta primer mix. TCRdb processed the 5' RACE reads anew with MiXCR; each CDR3 protein has one entry. The data show hundreds of thousands of distinct CDR3 sequences, with about 54% seen just once and roughly 34% held by the top ten. In regard to this clonotype: Antigen specificity is unknown.

What was sequenced was blood. The TCR sequence derives from a man aged 55 to 70 in good health.

CDR3 in DNA: TGCAGTGCTCAGAGGCGTGGCCAAGAGACCCAGTACTTC. Encoded protein: CSAQRRGQETQYF. This chain joins TRBV20-1 and TRBJ2-5; no clear D. This CDR3 region has 13 residues. Per the germline V gene, CDR1 is DFQATT and CDR2 is SNEGSKA (reference sequence). Between the trimmed V and J ends, which lost 5 bases and 1 base, there was a span of 11 bases.